These 10 T cell receptor beta chains came from one sample sequenced in a study of blood T cell repertoires in COVID-19. Measured with immunoSEQ multiplex PCR; TCRdb has only the in-frame clones, and not every one. The sample shows a few hundred thousand clones, around four fifths of them seen only once. Sequencing was performed on peripheral blood. These receptor sequences come from a man aged 30-40 years who had recovered from COVID-19.

In this sample, this clone turned up once. V gene TRBV5-1 combines with J gene TRBJ2-2; TRBD2 might be the D (7 bases). Germline CDR1 reads SGHRS; CDR2 reads YFSETQ. Between the trimmed V and J ends, which lost 7 bases and 0 bases, there was a span of 19 bases. This CDR3 region has 17 residues. Written as DNA, the CDR3 is TGCGCCAGCGGGACGGGGGGCTCTACTTCGAACACCGGGGAGCTGTTTTTT. It specifies CASGTGGSTSNTGELFF.

A word on this clone: The junction shows a germline mismatch at one end, possibly a read error. The chain carries TRBV5-1 and TRBJ2-1; TRBD2 agrees at 10 bases. CDR1 is SGHRS, CDR2 YFSETQ, per germline. The CDR3 spans 17 residues. DNA for the CDR3: TGCGCCAGCAGCCCAATAGCGGGGGGCCAATCCTACAACGAGCAGTTCTTC. This gives the protein CASSPIAGGQSYNEQFF.

V is TRBV19 and J is TRBJ2-6; 9 nucleotides agree with TRBD1. CDR1 is LNHDA and CDR2 is SQIVND in the germline V gene (reference sequence). The trim removed 3 bases at V and 0 bases at J, leaving 12 bases unmatched. This CDR3 has 20 residues. CDR3 in amino acids: CASSMRLGTGIFSGANVLTF. The CDR3 region has the DNA TGTGCCAGTAGTATGAGGTTGGGGACAGGGATTTTCTCTGGGGCCAACGTCCTGACTTTC. Combining the CDR3 with reference TRBV19 and TRBJ2-6 gives the whole variable domain DGGITQSPKYLFRKEGQNVTLSCEQNLNHDAMYWYRQDPGQGLRLIYYSQIVNDFQKGDIAEGYSVSREKKESFPLTVTSAQKNPTAFYLCASSMRLGTGIFSGANVLTFGAGSRLTVL.

The chain is built from TRBV5-5 and TRBJ1-4; 10 nucleotides align to TRBD1. V shed 0 bases, J shed 8 bases, and the junction held 4 bases outside the gene matches. In germline, CDR1 is SGHKS, CDR2 YYEKEE (reference sequence). The length of the CDR3 is 15 residues. The CDR3 nucleotides read TGTGCCAGCAGCTTGGGGGACAGGGGTAGGGAAAAACTGTTTTTT. Its protein is CASSLGDRGREKLFF.

CDR3 nucleotides: TGTGCCAGCAGTTCCTCCGGGAACGAGCAGTACGTC. Translating gives CASSSSGNEQYV. This chain uses TRBV5-5 with TRBJ2-7; the D gene is possibly TRBD2 (5 bases). The germline V gene encodes CDR1 SGHKS and CDR2 YYEKEE (reference sequence). This CDR3 is built from 12 residues. The V gene lost 5 bases and the J gene lost 5 bases, with 11 bases spanning the gap.

This clone was detected ten times or more. V is TRBV2 and J is TRBJ2-2; D might be TRBD1 (7 bases). Between the trimmed V and J ends, which lost 7 bases and 4 bases, there was a span of 22 bases. Germline values: CDR1 SNHLY, CDR2 FYNNEI. The CDR3 loop spans 17 amino acids. Here the CDR3 DNA reads TGTGCCAGCACGGAGGGGGCCGTACACAGGGGCACCGGGGAGCTGTTTTTT. Translation: CASTEGAVHRGTGELFF.

The chain is built from TRBV10-2 and TRBJ2-1; 8 nucleotides line up with TRBD2. This CDR3 contains 16 residues. Trimming cost V 2 bases and J 5 bases; bases outside gene matches: 8. Per germline, CDR1 WSHSY and CDR2 SAAADI. CDR3 in DNA: TGCGCCAGCAGTGAGCCCGGGGGGGGGAGCCACAATGAGCAGTTCTTC. This translates into CASSEPGGGSHNEQFF.

The rearrangement uses TRBV19 and TRBJ2-2, with TRBD2 identical over 8 bases. The CDR3 length is 17 residues. Losses at the gene ends were 7 bases for V and 4 bases for J; bases not matched to a gene: 14. From germline, CDR1 is LNHDA and CDR2 SQIVND (reference sequence). The CDR3 protein is CASIKEAGGGSTGELFF. The CDR3 coding sequence is TGTGCCAGTATCAAAGAGGCGGGGGGCGGATCCACCGGGGAGCTGTTTTTT.

The chain has TRBV28 and TRBJ1-4; D is unclear. Trimming removed 2 bases at V and 5 bases at J, with 9 bases between. The CDR3 runs 14 residues. The V gene's germline CDR1 is MDHEN and CDR2 SYDVKM. The CDR3 nucleotides are TGTGCCAGCAGTTTACGTCCGGGGAATGAAAAACTGTTTTTT. Encoded protein: CASSLRPGNEKLFF.

The chain uses TRBV29-1 and TRBJ2-7, with D perhaps matching TRBD2 (7 bases). The germline V gene has CDR1 SQVTM and CDR2 ANQGSEA. Trimming removed 6 bases from V and 0 bases from J, with 12 bases in between. The CDR3 length is 13 residues. The DNA for the CDR3 is TGCAGCGTAGGGGGGGGCCTCTCCTACGAGCAGTACTTC. As protein: CSVGGGLSYEQYF.